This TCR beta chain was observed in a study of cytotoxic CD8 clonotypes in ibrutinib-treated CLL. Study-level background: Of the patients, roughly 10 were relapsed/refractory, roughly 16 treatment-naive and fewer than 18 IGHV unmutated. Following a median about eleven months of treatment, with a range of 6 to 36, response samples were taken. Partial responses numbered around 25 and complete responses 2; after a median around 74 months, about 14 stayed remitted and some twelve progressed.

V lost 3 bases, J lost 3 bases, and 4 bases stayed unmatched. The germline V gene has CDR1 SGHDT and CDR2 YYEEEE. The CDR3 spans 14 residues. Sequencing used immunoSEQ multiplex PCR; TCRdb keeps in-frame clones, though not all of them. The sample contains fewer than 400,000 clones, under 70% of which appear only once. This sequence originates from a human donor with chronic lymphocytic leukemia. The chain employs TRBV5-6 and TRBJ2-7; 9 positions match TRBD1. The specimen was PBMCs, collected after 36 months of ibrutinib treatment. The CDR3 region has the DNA TGTGCCAGCAGCTGGGGGACAGGGATCTACGAGCAGTACTTC. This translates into CASSWGTGIYEQYF.